A selection of T cell receptor beta chains follows, all from one sample in a study of shared clonotypes between healthy human individuals. Generated by immunoSEQ multiplex PCR, the TCRdb table keeps only in-frame clones and is missing some. The profile covers approximately 600,000 clones, with around 95% appearing a single time and over 0.09% taken by the ten largest. Sequencing was performed on naive CD8+ T cells sorted from blood. These receptors came from a woman in her thirties in good health. Each CDR3 is given with its conserved first and last residue. A D gene is named only where the DNA matches it firmly. Clone sizes are given selectively: once, few, many, or a class where the clone is expanded.

>.|TRBD1|TRBJ2-7|TRBV11-2
CASSSGTVYEQYF
TGTGCCAGCAGCTCCGGGACAGTATACGAGCAGTACTTC
>.|.|TRBJ2-7|TRBV4-1
CASSQNRDPSYEQYF
TGCGCCAGCAGCCAAAACCGGGACCCCTCCTACGAGCAGTACTTC
>.|TRBD2|TRBJ2-7|TRBV27
CASRSSGSPYEQYF
TGTGCCAGCAGATCTAGCGGGAGCCCCTACGAGCAGTACTTC
>few|.|TRBJ2-5|TRBV7-9
CASSPPRGIGETQYF
TGTGCCAGCAGCCCCCCTCGGGGGATAGGAGAGACCCAGTACTTC
>once|.|TRBJ2-7|TRBV11-2
CASSVTSGRGHEQYF
TGTGCCAGCAGCGTTACATCGGGACGAGGTCACGAGCAGTACTTC
>.|.|TRBJ2-2|TRBV13
CASSLADFPANTGELFF
TGTGCCAGCAGCTTAGCGGACTTCCCCGCGAACACCGGGGAGCTGTTTTTT
>.|TRBD1|TRBJ2-1|TRBV5-1
CASSPGRTGGPNNEQFF
TGCGCCAGCAGCCCGGGGAGGACAGGGGGCCCCAACAATGAGCAGTTCTTC
>.|.|TRBJ2-7|TRBV27
CASSLGRSSYEQYF
TGTGCCAGCAGTTTAGGACGGAGCTCCTACGAGCAGTACTTC
>.|TRBD1|TRBJ1-4|TRBV28
CASSLWGQGSEKLFF
TGTGCCAGCAGTTTATGGGGACAGGGGAGTGAAAAACTGTTTTTT
>.|.|TRBJ1-1|TRBV27
CASSAIRGSEAFF
TGTGCCAGCAGTGCGATCCGGGGGAGTGAAGCTTTCTTT
>.|.|TRBJ1-2|TRBV29-1
CSVEEQGLFYGYTF
TGCAGCGTTGAAGAACAGGGCCTGTTCTATGGCTACACCTTC
>.|.|TRBJ1-1|TRBV27
CATIFQGEAFF
TGTGCCACCATATTCCAGGGGGAAGCTTTCTTT
>.|.|TRBJ2-7|TRBV27
CASSLSDMHEQYF
TGTGCCAGCAGTTTGTCCGACATGCACGAGCAGTACTTC
>once|TRBD1|TRBJ1-5|TRBV19
CATIDRDGNQPQHF
TGTGCCACTATAGACAGGGATGGCAATCAGCCCCAGCATTTT
>.|.|TRBJ2-7|TRBV2
CASSESPLVPQSYEQYF
TGTGCCAGCAGTGAAAGTCCACTTGTACCCCAGTCCTACGAGCAGTACTTC
>.|.|TRBJ2-1|TRBV11-2
CASSDDQQRSTPYNEQFF
TGTGCCAGCAGCGACGACCAACAGAGGAGCACTCCCTACAATGAGCAGTTCTTC
>.|.|TRBJ1-5|TRBV6-1
CASSVRSGNQPQHF
TGTGCCAGCAGTGTTCGGTCTGGCAATCAGCCCCAGCATTTT
>.|.|TRBJ2-7|TRBV6-5
CASSPLTPYEQYF
TGTGCCAGCAGTCCCCTAACTCCCTACGAGCAGTACTTC
>.|.|TRBJ2-1|TRBV30
CAWNHGESSYNEQFF
TGTGCCTGGAACCACGGGGAGAGCTCCTACAATGAGCAGTTCTTC
>.|.|TRBJ1-1|TRBV9
CASSVVQTDAEAFF
TGTGCCAGCAGCGTAGTCCAGACCGACGCGGAAGCTTTCTTT
>once|TRBD1|TRBJ2-7|TRBV19
CASAPGQGGYEQYF
TGTGCCAGTGCACCGGGACAGGGAGGCTACGAGCAGTACTTC
>.|.|TRBJ1-3|TRBV7-6
CASSLVRTQGTGNTIYF
TGTGCCAGCAGCTTAGTCCGGACTCAAGGCACTGGAAACACCATATATTTT
>.|.|TRBJ2-1|TRBV2
CASQVNEQFF
TGTGCCAGCCAGGTGAATGAGCAGTTCTTC
>.|.|TRBJ2-7|TRBV7-2
CASSLRASVYEQYF
TGTGCCAGCAGCCTAAGGGCTTCAGTCTACGAGCAGTACTTC
>.|.|TRBJ1-5|TRBV6-1
CASSLGQIFQPQHF
TGTGCCAGCAGCCTCGGACAGATTTTTCAGCCCCAGCATTTT
>.|.|TRBJ2-7|TRBV27
CASSLFQGGYEQYF
TGTGCCAGCAGTTTATTCCAAGGTGGTTACGAGCAGTACTTC
>.|TRBD1|TRBJ1-2|TRBV12-5
CASGLDRGHGYTF
TGTGCTAGTGGCTTGGACAGGGGGCATGGCTACACCTTC
>.|TRBD2|TRBJ2-3|TRBV5-1
CASRFGRYGVDTQYF
TGCGCCAGCCGCTTCGGGAGGTATGGGGTAGATACGCAGTATTTT
>.|TRBD2|TRBJ2-3|TRBV6-5
CASSPSGSGSDTQYF
TGTGCCAGCAGTCCTAGCGGGAGTGGCTCAGATACGCAGTATTTT
>.|.|TRBJ2-1|TRBV11-2
CASRDTLSSYNEQFF
TGTGCCAGCAGGGACACCTTAAGCTCCTACAATGAGCAGTTCTTC
>.|.|TRBJ1-1|TRBV10-3
CAIRGTDSPYTEAFF
TGTGCCATCAGGGGGACGGACAGTCCGTACACTGAAGCTTTCTTT
>once|.|TRBJ1-2|TRBV28
CASSPRTESFNYGYTF
TGTGCCAGCAGTCCCCGGACAGAATCTTTTAACTATGGCTACACCTTC
>.|.|TRBJ2-7|TRBV21-1
CASSETPPGDRGCEQYF
TGTGCCAGCAGCGAAACCCCGCCCGGAGACAGGGGTTGCGAGCAGTACTTC
>once|.|TRBJ2-7|TRBV6-1
CASSVTSGYEQYF
TGTGCCAGCAGTGTGACTAGTGGGTACGAGCAGTACTTC
>once|TRBD1|TRBJ2-7|TRBV27
CASWDRGSSYEQYF
TGTGCCAGCTGGGACAGGGGATCCTCCTACGAGCAGTACTTC
>.|.|TRBJ2-7|TRBV28
CASSHDRDFYEQYF
TGTGCCAGCAGTCACGACAGGGACTTCTACGAGCAGTACTTC
>.|.|TRBJ2-3|TRBV27
CASSLSTDTQYF
TGTGCCAGCAGCCTTAGCACAGATACGCAGTATTTT
>.|.|TRBJ1-1|TRBV27
CASSNPGVGTEAFF
TGTGCCAGCAGTAATCCAGGGGTCGGAACTGAAGCTTTCTTT
>.|.|TRBJ2-4|TRBV27
CASSWEAGNIQYF
TGTGCCAGCAGTTGGGAGGCCGGGAACATTCAGTACTTC
>.|.|TRBJ2-2|TRBV25-1
CASKFTGELFF
TGTGCCAGTAAATTCACCGGGGAGCTGTTTTTT
>.|.|TRBJ2-1|TRBV7-9
CASRYGTYTHSYNEQFF
TGTGCCAGCAGATACGGGACTTACACCCACTCCTACAATGAGCAGTTCTTC
>.|TRBD2|TRBJ2-1|TRBV10-2
CASSGVGLAGGSTEQFF
TGCGCCAGCAGTGGTGTTGGACTAGCGGGAGGTTCGACTGAGCAGTTCTTC
>.|.|TRBJ2-7|TRBV28
CASGQEWGYEQYF
TGTGCCAGCGGCCAAGAGTGGGGCTACGAGCAGTACTTC
>.|.|TRBJ1-1|TRBV11-2
CASSFEGGGTEAFF
TGTGCCAGCAGCTTCGAGGGAGGTGGCACTGAAGCTTTCTTT
>once|TRBD2|TRBJ2-7|TRBV27
CASSLGLAGGSYEQYF
TGTGCCAGCAGCCTGGGACTAGCGGGAGGATCCTACGAGCAGTACTTC
>.|.|TRBJ2-7|TRBV2
CASSEVGTYEQYF
TGTGCCAGCAGTGAAGTGGGGACGTACGAGCAGTACTTC
>.|.|TRBJ1-5|TRBV19
CASSIDGSSNQPQHF
TGTGCCAGTAGTATAGACGGTAGTAGCAATCAGCCCCAGCATTTT
>.|TRBD1|TRBJ2-1|TRBV7-8
CASSLAMASGGKNEQFF
TGTGCCAGCAGCTTAGCTATGGCGTCAGGGGGCAAGAATGAGCAGTTCTTC
>few|.|TRBJ2-7|TRBV7-8
CASSLPLDGTEPYEQYF
TGTGCCAGCAGCTTACCCCTGGATGGGACTGAGCCCTACGAGCAGTACTTC
>.|.|TRBJ2-7|TRBV18
CASSPTTPYEQYF
TGTGCCAGCTCACCAACGACACCCTACGAGCAGTACTTC
>once|TRBD2|TRBJ2-1|TRBV6-5
CASTPTSGSNEQFF
TGTGCCAGCACCCCGACTAGCGGGAGCAATGAGCAGTTCTTC